The 27 T cell receptor beta chains below all came from one sample that was sequenced in a study of T cell repertoires in cytomegalovirus infection. MiXCR was run by TCRdb on the reads, yielding one entry per CDR3 protein. This sample carries a few hundred thousand distinct CDR3 sequences, about 25% of them seen once, and the ten largest clones take roughly 15%. No cognate antigen is known for these TCRs. Sequenced material: cultured PBMCs, taken from culture after CMV antigen stimulation. Receptors originate from a human donor in good health (CMV status not recorded). Some clones in this sample may be carry-over from other donors' samples.

This clonotype appeared a few times. The V gene is TRBV28, the J gene TRBJ1-5, with a weak D call TRBD1 (5 bases). This CDR3 has 15 residues. From germline, CDR1 is MDHEN and CDR2 SYDVKM. V shed 5 bases and J shed 6 bases, with 17 bases lying between them. The CDR3 DNA reads as TGTGCCAGCAGTATACTCACAGGTACGGCTCAGCCCCAGCATTTT. Protein sequence: CASSILTGTAQPQHF. Complete variable domain (other parts from reference TRBV28 and TRBJ1-5): DVKVTQSSRYLVKRTGEKVFLECVQDMDHENMFWYRQDPGLGLRLIYFSYDVKMKEKGDIPEGYSVSREKKERFSLILESASTNQTSMYLCASSILTGTAQPQHFGDGTRLSIL.

This clonotype has more than one count but fewer than ten. The V gene is TRBV19, the J gene TRBJ2-1; D gene ambiguous. This CDR3 has 16 residues. Deletions cut 2 bases from V and 1 base from J, with 12 bases between. Germline assignment: CDR1 LNHDA and CDR2 SQIVND (reference sequence). CDR3 region: CASSILEAQSYNEQFF. DNA for the CDR3: TGTGCCAGTAGTATACTAGAGGCGCAGTCCTACAATGAGCAGTTCTTC.

This clonotype was seen many times. This chain joins TRBV7-2 and TRBJ2-1, with 8 bases matching TRBD2. V lost 1 base, J lost 4 bases, and 18 bases stayed unmatched. This CDR3 is built from 20 residues. CDR1 and CDR2 (germline): SGHTA, FQGNSA. CDR3 sequence: CASSLGGTRGYSATYNEQFF. The CDR3 region has the DNA TGTGCCAGCAGCTTAGGAGGGACTAGAGGTTACTCCGCAACTTACAATGAGCAGTTCTTC.

This rearrangement joins TRBV19 to TRBJ2-1; TRBD2 matches at 9 bases. The germline CDR1 and CDR2 sequences are LNHDA and SQIVND (reference sequence). Trimming cost V 3 bases and J 7 bases; bases outside gene matches: 10. The CDR3 loop spans 16 amino acids. The CDR3 region has the DNA TGTGCCAGTAGTATCGACGGACTAGCGAGGCGTAATGAGCAGTTCTTC. Its translation is CASSIDGLARRNEQFF. The whole variable domain, filled in from reference TRBV19 and TRBJ2-1, reads DGGITQSPKYLFRKEGQNVTLSCEQNLNHDAMYWYRQDPGQGLRLIYYSQIVNDFQKGDIAEGYSVSREKKESFPLTVTSAQKNPTAFYLCASSIDGLARRNEQFFGPGTRLTVL.

This clonotype has more than one count but fewer than ten. The CDR3 reads CASSLLSNQPQHF. The CDR3 coding sequence is TGTGCCAGCAGTCTTCTATCTAATCAGCCCCAGCATTTT. The V gene is TRBV27, the J gene TRBJ1-5; D ambiguous. This CDR3 has 13 amino acids. Germline assignment: CDR1 MNHEY and CDR2 SMNVEV (reference sequence). Trimming cost V 5 bases and J 4 bases, with 9 bases left between them.

The CDR3 here is CASSYSLTTNQPQHF. The CDR3 DNA sequence: TGTGCCAGCAGTTACTCTTTGACCACCAATCAGCCCCAGCATTTT. V is TRBV6-6 and J is TRBJ1-5; no reliable D call. V was trimmed by 0 bases and J by 3 bases, leaving 9 bases between them. The CDR3 totals 15 residues. CDR1 is MNHNY and CDR2 is SVGAGI in the germline V gene (reference sequence).

The genes are TRBV7-4 and TRBJ2-3; D might be TRBD2 (6 bases). The length of the CDR3 is 16 residues. Trimming cost V 5 bases and J 0 bases, with 15 bases left between them. Germline lookup yields CDR1 SGHVT and CDR2 SQSDAQ. CDR3 nucleotides: TGTGCCAGCAGCCCATCTCGGGGGACTAGCACAGATACGCAGTATTTT. Translated: CASSPSRGTSTDTQYF.

This sequence joins TRBV6-1 and TRBJ1-4, with TRBD1 as a possible D gene (5 bases). In germline, CDR1 is MNHNS, CDR2 SASEGT. The CDR3 is 15 residues long. V shed 4 bases and J shed 7 bases, with 16 bases lying between them. Here the CDR3 reads CASSGGTRTSEKLFF. CDR3 sequence (DNA): TGTGCCAGCAGTGGTGGGACCCGGACCAGTGAAAAACTGTTTTTT.

This clonotype has more than one count but fewer than ten. The chain links TRBV28 to TRBJ2-7, with 7 bases lining up with TRBD1. J was trimmed by 1 base and V by 6 bases; bases with no gene match: 3. The CDR3 has 13 amino acids. The germline gives CDR1 MDHEN, CDR2 SYDVKM. CDR3 sequence (DNA): TGTGCCAGCAGCCCGGGACAGTCCTACGAGCAGTACTTC. Translation: CASSPGQSYEQYF. Together with reference TRBV28 and TRBJ2-7, the CDR3 gives the full variable domain: DVKVTQSSRYLVKRTGEKVFLECVQDMDHENMFWYRQDPGLGLRLIYFSYDVKMKEKGDIPEGYSVSREKKERFSLILESASTNQTSMYLCASSPGQSYEQYFGPGTRLTVT.

The genes are TRBV28 and TRBJ1-1, with 7 bases matching TRBD1. CDR1 is MDHEN and CDR2 is SYDVKM in the germline V gene. V shed 4 bases and J 4 bases; nucleotides not matched to a gene: 15. The CDR3 is made up of 17 amino acids. The CDR3 DNA reads as TGTGCCAGCAGTTACCCTCGGGGGTTTTCAGGGGGCACTGAAGCTTTCTTT. Translation: CASSYPRGFSGGTEAFF. Full variable domain (rest looked up from reference TRBV28 and TRBJ1-1): DVKVTQSSRYLVKRTGEKVFLECVQDMDHENMFWYRQDPGLGLRLIYFSYDVKMKEKGDIPEGYSVSREKKERFSLILESASTNQTSMYLCASSYPRGFSGGTEAFFGQGTRLTVV.

This clonotype was detected a few times. The DNA for the CDR3 is TGTGCCAGCAGCTCATCCGGGACTAGCGGCAATGAGCAGTTCTTC. This sequence encodes CASSSSGTSGNEQFF. The chain uses TRBV7-3 and TRBJ2-1, with 11 bases matching TRBD2. Germline V gene lookup returns CDR1 SGHTA and CDR2 FQGTGA. The CDR3 totals 15 residues. V shed 4 bases and J 6 bases; nucleotides not matched to a gene: 5.

Here the CDR3 DNA reads TGTGCCAGCAGTGAAAATCCTTCCAATCAGCCCCAGCATTTT. This translates into CASSENPSNQPQHF. The chain links TRBV2 to TRBJ1-5, with D uncertain. Trimming removed 2 bases at V and 3 bases at J, with 8 bases between. The germline V gene encodes CDR1 SNHLY and CDR2 FYNNEI. The length of the CDR3 is 14 residues.

In this sample, this clonotype turned up many times. The chain recombines TRBV12-3 or TRBV12-4 with TRBJ2-7, with D possibly being TRBD2 (5 bases). V was cut by 3 bases and J by 0 bases, with 9 bases left in between. CDR3 length equals 14 residues. The CDR3 sequence: CASSFLLDSYEQYF. CDR3 nucleotides: TGTGCCAGCAGTTTCCTACTAGACTCCTACGAGCAGTACTTC.

The sample holds many counts of this clonotype. The V gene is TRBV6-2 or TRBV6-3, the J gene TRBJ1-1; D gene unclear. Trimming removed 6 bases at V and 0 bases at J, with 11 bases between. The germline CDR1 and CDR2 sequences are MNHEY and SVGEGT. The CDR3 loop spans 14 amino acids. CDR3 protein: CASRSDGVNTEAFF. The CDR3 DNA sequence: TGTGCCAGCAGATCCGACGGAGTGAACACTGAAGCTTTCTTT.

The genes are TRBV28 and TRBJ2-5; either TRBD1 or TRBD2 may fit D (5 bases each). The germline V gene encodes CDR1 MDHEN and CDR2 SYDVKM. The CDR3 runs 13 residues. Trimming left V 11 bases short and J 5 bases short, with 18 bases between. The CDR3 region has the DNA TGTGCCTCATTCGGGGAAAACAGGGAGACCCAGTACTTC. Protein sequence: CASFGENRETQYF.

The genes are TRBV7-2 and TRBJ2-5; either TRBD1 or TRBD2 may fit D (5 bases each). With 0 bases removed from V and 9 bases from J, the gap between germline ends came to 23 bases. Germline CDR1 is SGHTA and CDR2 is FQGNSA. The CDR3 covers 17 residues. CDR3 DNA sequence: TGTGCCAGCAGCTTAGCCCCTGACCCGGGGCCTTCCCGTGCCCAGTACTTC. Residues: CASSLAPDPGPSRAQYF.

The CDR3 coding sequence is TGTGCCAGCAGACAGTTACCTTCCTACGAGCAGTACTTC. It translates to CASRQLPSYEQYF. The chain uses TRBV27 and TRBJ2-7; no clear D gene. CDR3 length: 13 amino acids. CDR1 MNHEY and CDR2 SMNVEV come from the germline V gene (reference sequence). Trimming left V 6 bases short and J 1 base short, with 10 bases between.

This clonotype was observed a few times. A much larger clone sits a single nucleotide away, making a read error possible. The gene calls are TRBV7-2 and TRBJ2-3; D gene unclear. Germline lookup yields CDR1 SGHTA and CDR2 FQGNSA. The CDR3 sequence is 11 residues long. The CDR3: CASTLTDTQYF. The CDR3 nucleotides are TGTGCCAGCACCTTAACAGATACGCAGTATTTT.

In its sample, this clonotype was seen a few times. The chain has TRBV10-2 and TRBJ2-3; 13 positions agree with TRBD2. The V gene end was trimmed by 5 bases and the J gene end by 2 bases; junction bases not matched to a gene: 4. Germline loops: CDR1 WSHSY, CDR2 SAAADI. This CDR3 is built from 16 residues. CDR3 residues: CASSRGLAGTTDTQYF. CDR3 coding DNA: TGCGCCAGCAGTAGGGGACTAGCGGGAACCACAGATACGCAGTATTTT.

The rearrangement uses TRBV15 and TRBJ2-5; D is undetermined. The CDR3 consists of 13 residues. Trimming removed 0 bases from V and 5 bases from J, with 7 bases in between. The V gene's germline CDR1 is LNHNV and CDR2 YYDKDF (reference sequence). The CDR3 sequence: CATSRDHSETQYF. The CDR3 DNA reads TGTGCCACCAGCAGAGATCACTCGGAGACCCAGTACTTC.

This clonotype has more than one count but fewer than ten. The chain recombines TRBV20-1 with TRBJ1-2; 7 bases match TRBD1. The CDR3 has 12 residues. Germline values: CDR1 DFQATT, CDR2 SNEGSKA (reference sequence). V shed 1 base, J shed 4 bases, and the junction held 0 bases outside the gene matches. The CDR3 spells CSARGTGYGYTF. The CDR3 DNA sequence: TGCAGTGCTAGAGGGACAGGCTATGGCTACACCTTC.

The chain uses TRBV7-9 and TRBJ2-1; TRBD2 matches at 13 bases. After removal of 5 bases from V and 5 bases from J, the junction contained 18 bases not matched to a gene. CDR1 and CDR2 (germline): SEHNR, FQNEAQ (reference sequence). The length of the CDR3 is 20 residues. The CDR3 sequence: CASSPNFGASGLAGNNEQFF. DNA of the CDR3: TGTGCCAGCAGCCCCAATTTTGGGGCGTCGGGACTAGCGGGGAACAATGAGCAGTTCTTC.

The chain has TRBV7-6 and TRBJ2-2; D unresolved. V was shortened by 5 bases and J by 0 bases, with 4 bases between the two germline ends. From germline, CDR1 is SGHVS and CDR2 FNYEAQ. The CDR3 runs 13 residues. The DNA for the CDR3 is TGTGCCAGCAGCACGGCGAACACCGGGGAGCTGTTTTTT. It is translated as CASSTANTGELFF. Using reference TRBV7-6 and TRBJ2-2 for the parts outside the CDR3, the full variable domain is GAGVSQSPRYKVTKRGQDVALRCDPISGHVSLYWYRQALGQGPEFLTYFNYEAQQDKSGLPNDRFSAERPEGSISTLTIQRTEQRDSAMYRCASSTANTGELFFGEGSRLTVL.

This chain uses TRBV28 with TRBJ1-2; TRBD1 is a possible D gene (5 bases). Per germline, CDR1 MDHEN and CDR2 SYDVKM. This CDR3 contains 14 residues. The V end lost 4 bases, the J end lost 8 bases, and 17 bases lay between the germline ends. The CDR3 here is CASSSPSGRRGYTF. The CDR3 DNA is TGTGCCAGCAGTTCCCCTTCGGGACGGCGGGGCTACACCTTC.

The CDR3 protein is CASGVAGGFSGANVLTF. The CDR3 DNA reads TGTGCCAGCGGGGTAGCGGGAGGGTTCTCAGGGGCCAACGTCCTGACTTTC. The chain carries TRBV7-2 and TRBJ2-6; 11 nucleotides match TRBD2. The CDR3 is made up of 17 amino acids. Germline V gives CDR1 SGHTA, CDR2 FQGNSA. J lost 4 bases, V lost 8 bases, and 10 bases had no gene match.

The J gene is TRBJ2-2, the V gene TRBV6-2 or TRBV6-3, with D possibly being TRBD1 or TRBD2 (6 bases each). Germline V CDR1 and CDR2: MNHEY, SVGEGT. Trimming shortened V by 2 bases and J by 6 bases, and 16 bases separated the two germline ends. The length of the CDR3 is 16 residues. CDR3 residues: CASSYPGRGQAGELFF. CDR3 DNA: TGTGCCAGCAGTTACCCGGGACGGGGGCAGGCCGGGGAGCTGTTTTTT.

V gene TRBV20-1 combines with J gene TRBJ2-5; D unresolved. CDR3 length equals 11 residues. Germline CDR1 DFQATT, CDR2 SNEGSKA (reference sequence). The V gene lost 8 bases and the J gene lost 5 bases, with 12 bases spanning the gap. The CDR3 DNA is TGCAGTTTTTTCGAGTGGGAGACCCAGTACTTC. Its translation: CSFFEWETQYF.